This T cell receptor (beta chain) was found in a study of CD8 T cells in Susac syndrome. Remarks on this clonotype: Its specificity is not known.

RNA totalling roughly 0.5 to 1 ug underwent reverse transcription with random hexamers. The method of amplification for TCR beta CDR3 was immunoSEQ multiplex PCR, covering 54 Vbeta and 13 Jbeta. MiXCR was run by TCRdb on the immunoSEQ multiplex PCR reads, yielding one entry per CDR3 protein. The profile shows about 180,000 distinct CDR3 sequences, just under 95% of them singletons. The authors sequenced TCR beta from blood CD8+ and CD4+ T cells. Findings and limits, study-wide: Acknowledgment was made by the study that its TCR sequencing and HLA analysis involved a relatively small number of individuals.

The CDR3 is 15 residues long. Germline loops: CDR1 MDHEN, CDR2 SYDVKM. Trimming took 3 bases from V and 4 from J; bases not matched to a gene: 7. The chain couples TRBV28 to TRBJ2-7; 9 bases agree with TRBD2. The specimen sequenced was CD4+ T cells from PBMCs. The clonotype was recovered from a human donor with Susac syndrome. CDR3 residues: CASSFGLAGSYEQYF. Here the CDR3 DNA reads TGTGCCAGCAGTTTTGGTCTAGCGGGATCATACGAGCAGTACTTC.